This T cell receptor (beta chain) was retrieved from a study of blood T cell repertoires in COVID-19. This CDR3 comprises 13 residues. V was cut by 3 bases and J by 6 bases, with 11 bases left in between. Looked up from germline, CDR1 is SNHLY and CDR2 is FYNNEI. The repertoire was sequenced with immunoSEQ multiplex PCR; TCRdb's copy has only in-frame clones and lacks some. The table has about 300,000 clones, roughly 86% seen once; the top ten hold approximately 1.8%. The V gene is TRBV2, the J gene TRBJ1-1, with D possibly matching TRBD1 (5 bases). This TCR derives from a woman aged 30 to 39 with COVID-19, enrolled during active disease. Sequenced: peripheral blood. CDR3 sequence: CASSDPGGAEAFF. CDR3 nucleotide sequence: TGTGCCAGCAGTGACCCCGGGGGGGCTGAAGCTTTCTTT. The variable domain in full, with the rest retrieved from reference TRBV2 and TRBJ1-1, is EPEVTQTPSHQVTQMGQEVILRCVPISNHLYFYWYRQILGQKVEFLVSFYNNEISEKSEIFDDQFSVERPDGSNFTLKIRSTKLEDSAMYFCASSDPGGAEAFFGQGTRLTVV.